The 16 T cell receptor beta chains below come from one sample, sequenced in a study of tumor T cells in aggressive B-cell lymphoma (dated by TCRdb to 2017 to 2019). The library came from the immunoSEQ multiplex PCR assay. TCRdb's version of the immuneACCESS table is confined to in-frame rearrangements and falls short of the full clone set. An unresolved V gene accounts for under half of the shortfall where checked; the remainder is of unknown origin. For this sample the table gives about 11,000 clones, of which roughly 91% were detected only once. Of the sample, about 3.1% is held by the ten largest clones. Sequencing was performed on tumor tissue. These receptors were taken from an adult with diffuse large B cell lymphoma.

The chain employs TRBV7-8 and TRBJ2-2, with D tentatively TRBD1 (8 bases). The CDR3 has 17 residues. Germline loops: CDR1 SGHVS, CDR2 FQNEAQ. The V end was cut by 5 bases, the J end by 7 bases, with 23 bases between. The CDR3 bases are TGTGCCAGCAGCCATAGGACCCAAACAGGGGGGGGCGGGGAGCTGTTTTTT. Its translation is CASSHRTQTGGGGELFF.

This chain connects TRBV9 to TRBJ2-7; 9 bases map to TRBD2. Germline CDR1 SGDLS, CDR2 YYNGEE. Trimming removed 0 bases from V and 4 bases from J; junction bases left unmatched: 2. The CDR3 has 14 residues. The CDR3 region is CASSVGLAGYEQYF. The CDR3, as DNA: TGTGCCAGCAGCGTAGGGCTAGCGGGGTACGAGCAGTACTTC.

This chain joins TRBV19 and TRBJ2-5; 9 bases are a match to TRBD1. The J call could be wrong; TRBJ2-7 is a better fit for the DNA end. The germline CDR1 and CDR2 sequences are LNHDA and SQIVND (reference sequence). The CDR3 is 15 amino acids. CDR3 nucleotides: TGTGCCAGTAGTATCCCGGGACAGGGTGACTACGAGCAGTACTTC. It translates to CASSIPGQGDYEQYF.

The V gene is TRBV2, the J gene TRBJ2-1; D call uncertain. V dropped 8 bases and J dropped 3 bases, with 8 bases sitting between them. Per the germline V gene, CDR1 is SNHLY and CDR2 is FYNNEI. CDR3 length equals 12 residues. The CDR3, as DNA: TGTGCCAGCCGAACGGGCTACAATGAGCAGTTCTTC. Protein sequence: CASRTGYNEQFF.

V and J are TRBV7-6 and TRBJ1-1; possible D gene TRBD1, 6 bases. Germline assignment: CDR1 SGHVS and CDR2 FNYEAQ. Trimming cost V 2 bases and J 3 bases, with 13 bases left between them. The CDR3 is 15 residues long. The CDR3 DNA is TGTGCCAGCAGCTTATCTACCTACAGGGACACTGAAGCTTTCTTT. Residues: CASSLSTYRDTEAFF.

This clone has only one observation. The rearrangement uses TRBV15 and TRBJ1-1, with TRBD1 as a possible D gene (5 bases). The germline V gene has CDR1 LNHNV and CDR2 YYDKDF (reference sequence). The CDR3 covers 18 residues. The V end lost 1 base, the J end lost 1 base, and 19 bases lay between the germline ends. CDR3 sequence: CATSRVTGGDYPNTEAFF. The CDR3 DNA reads TGTGCCACCAGCAGAGTCACCGGGGGGGACTATCCGAACACTGAAGCTTTCTTT.

The V gene is TRBV7-3, the J gene TRBJ2-3, with no clear D. The CDR3 is 15 amino acids. Germline V lookup: CDR1 SGHTA, CDR2 FQGTGA. V lost 1 base and J 2 bases, leaving 10 bases between the germline ends. Here the CDR3 reads CASSLSGVSTDTQYF. CDR3 DNA sequence: TGTGCCAGCAGCTTAAGCGGAGTCTCCACAGATACGCAGTATTTT.

This clone showed up just once. At one end the junction does not follow the germline gene, possibly because of a read error. The V and J genes are TRBV5-6 and TRBJ1-2; no definite D call. The germline CDR1 and CDR2 sequences are SGHDT and YYEEEE. The CDR3 contains 14 residues. The CDR3 loop is CANSFGEVRDGYTF. DNA for the CDR3: TGTGCCAACAGCTTTGGGGAGGTCCGCGATGGCTACACCTTC.

The chain combines TRBV5-1 with TRBJ2-5, with D possibly being TRBD1 (5 bases). Germline lookup yields CDR1 SGHRS and CDR2 YFSETQ. CDR3 length: 13 amino acids. The ends were cut back, 5 bases at V and 3 bases at J, with 11 bases in the middle. The CDR3 is CASSLDRKETQYF. As DNA, the CDR3 is TGCGCCAGCAGTCTCGACAGAAAAGAGACCCAGTACTTC.

This clone was observed once. One end of the junction fails to match germline, which may point to a read error. Other DNA sequences of this sample code for an identical CDR3. The chain combines TRBV6-6 with TRBJ2-7; 9 positions agree with TRBD2. CDR3 length: 14 residues. In germline, CDR1 is MNHNY, CDR2 SVGAGI (reference sequence). CDR3 nucleotides: TGTGCCAGCAGACCAGAGCGGGAGGTCTCCGAGCAGTATTTC. Translated: CASRPEREVSEQYF.

V usage is TRBV10-3 and J usage is TRBJ2-5, with 14 positions matching TRBD2. Germline V lookup: CDR1 ENHRY, CDR2 SYGVKD. This CDR3 comprises 16 residues. V dropped 6 bases and J dropped 3; count of bases not matched to a gene: 6. CDR3 nucleotide sequence: TGTGCCATCAGGCCGGGACTAGCGGGAGAAGAAGAGACCCAGTACTTC. Protein sequence: CAIRPGLAGEEETQYF.

The chain employs TRBV29-1 and TRBJ2-5; 7 nucleotides match TRBD2. The junction had 6 bases not matched to a gene; V was cut back by 0 bases and J by 5 bases. CDR1 SQVTM and CDR2 ANQGSEA come from the germline V gene. CDR3 length: 14 amino acids. The CDR3 loop is CSVEDGAGDETQYF. In DNA, the CDR3 is TGCAGCGTTGAAGATGGGGCGGGGGACGAGACCCAGTACTTC.

V gene TRBV4-1 combines with J gene TRBJ1-2; 8 bases are a match to TRBD1. The V and J ends lost 1 base and 2 bases, in that order; junction bases with no gene match: 3. The CDR3 sequence is 15 residues long. CDR1 MGHRA and CDR2 YSYEKL come from the germline V gene. CDR3: CASSQVTGGNYGYTF. Here the CDR3 DNA reads TGCGCCAGCAGCCAAGTTACAGGGGGAAACTATGGCTACACCTTC.

J is TRBJ2-1 and V is TRBV9; D remains unclear. Trimming stripped 2 bases from V and 0 bases from J, with 9 bases between. CDR3 length equals 15 residues. CDR1 SGDLS and CDR2 YYNGEE come from the germline V gene. The chain's CDR3 is CASSVTGSSYNEQFF. Written as DNA, the CDR3 is TGTGCCAGCAGCGTCACGGGTAGCTCCTACAATGAGCAGTTCTTC.

The CDR3 DNA sequence: TGTGCCAGCTCACCACCCGGGACAACAAACTATGGCTACACCTTC. Translated, it gives CASSPPGTTNYGYTF. V usage is TRBV18 and J usage is TRBJ1-2, with D perhaps matching TRBD1 (6 bases). Trimming pared 0 bases from V and 2 bases from J, leaving 10 bases between. From germline, CDR1 is KGHSH and CDR2 LQKENI. There are 15 residues in the CDR3.

This clone came up a few times. In nucleotides, the CDR3 is TGTGCCAGCAGCCCTCGGACAGGGGCCACCATATATTTT. It specifies CASSPRTGATIYF. J is TRBJ1-3 and V is TRBV7-2, with TRBD1 matching 9 bases. From germline, CDR1 is SGHTA and CDR2 FQGNSA. The CDR3 contains 13 residues. V shed 5 bases, J shed 9 bases, and the junction held 5 bases outside the gene matches.